This is a list of T cell receptor beta chains from one sample in a study of preoperative IRX-2 immunotherapy in early breast cancer. Only in-frame clones appear in the TCRdb table, and some are missing; sequencing was by immunoSEQ multiplex PCR. The sample yields 55,000 to 70,000 clones, 94% seen once. Sample collection was performed from a patient treated with IRX-2 immunotherapy. The receptors derive from a human donor with breast cancer. The CDR3 runs from the conserved cysteine through the conserved F or W. D genes are given only for firm matches. Clone sizes are given selectively: once, few, many, or a class where the clone is expanded.

abundance: .; v_gene: TRBV6-5; j_gene: TRBJ2-7; d_gene: TRBD1; CDR3nt: TGTGCCAGCAGCCCACGACAGGGGGCCTTCTACGAGCAGTACTTC; CDR3aa: CASSPRQGAFYEQYF
abundance: .; v_gene: TRBV28; j_gene: TRBJ2-3; d_gene: TRBD2; CDR3nt: TGTGCCAGCAGTTCCCGGACTAGCGGGGGGGCGAGCACAGATACGCAGTATTTT; CDR3aa: CASSSRTSGGASTDTQYF
abundance: .; v_gene: TRBV7-3; j_gene: TRBJ2-1; d_gene: .; CDR3nt: TGTGCCAGCAGCTTATCGGCCGGGGCCATAGGTTACAATGAGCAGTTCTTC; CDR3aa: CASSLSAGAIGYNEQFF
abundance: .; v_gene: TRBV7-2; j_gene: TRBJ2-3; d_gene: TRBD2; CDR3nt: TGTGCCAGCAGCCATAGCGGGGGGCCCTACACAGATACGCAGTATTTT; CDR3aa: CASSHSGGPYTDTQYF
abundance: .; v_gene: TRBV5-1; j_gene: TRBJ2-1; d_gene: .; CDR3nt: TGCGCCAGCAGCTTGATCAATGAGCAGTTCTTC; CDR3aa: CASSLINEQFF
abundance: .; v_gene: TRBV19; j_gene: TRBJ2-2; d_gene: .; CDR3nt: TGTGCCAGTAGTATGGGAGTCGGGCTAGCGACCCACCGGGAGCTGTTTTTT; CDR3aa: CASSMGVGLATHRELFF
abundance: once; v_gene: TRBV21-1; j_gene: TRBJ1-4; d_gene: .; CDR3nt: TGTGCCAGCAGCAGGCCGGCAGGCGTACATCCAAATGAAAAACTGTTTTTT; CDR3aa: CASSRPAGVHPNEKLFF
abundance: .; v_gene: TRBV19; j_gene: TRBJ1-2; d_gene: .; CDR3nt: TGTGCCAGTAGTATGGGGACACGTTCTAACTATGGCTACACCTTC; CDR3aa: CASSMGTRSNYGYTF
abundance: .; v_gene: TRBV4-2; j_gene: TRBJ2-7; d_gene: TRBD1; CDR3nt: TGTGCCAGCAGCCAAGGTGGGGACAGGGTCGACGACGAGCAGTACTTC; CDR3aa: CASSQGGDRVDDEQYF
abundance: .; v_gene: TRBV5-5; j_gene: TRBJ2-7; d_gene: TRBD2; CDR3nt: TGTGCCAGCAGCCGGCGGGGGGTTTGGGAGCAGTACTTC; CDR3aa: CASSRRGVWEQYF
abundance: .; v_gene: TRBV27; j_gene: TRBJ2-2; d_gene: TRBD1; CDR3nt: TGTGCCAGCAGTCCCAGGACAGGGGCGAGCGGGGAGCTGTTTTTT; CDR3aa: CASSPRTGASGELFF